The clone carrying this T cell receptor (beta chain) was counted ten times or more. Uncontrolled infections, other autoimmune diseases, pregnancy or lactation led to exclusion of patients. Fresh peripheral blood, 7.5 to 10 ml, was the source of the PBMCs. Losses at the gene ends were 3 bases for V and 2 bases for J; bases not matched to a gene: 3. This CDR3 has 13 residues. Germline CDR1 and CDR2: DFQATT and SNEGSKA (reference sequence). The data are from a study of T cells in Graves' hyperthyroidism and ophthalmopathy. The TCR beta CDR3 regions underwent amplification using RNA transcripts as the source. The study used the HTBI primer set for a first-round RT-PCR of the TCR CDR3. TCRdb re-analysed the multiplex PCR reads in MiXCR, keeping a single row per CDR3 protein. In the table there are around 300,000 distinct CDR3 sequences, 12% to 15% of which are singletons.

This chain links TRBV20-1 with TRBJ2-5; 7 bases map to TRBD2. The sequenced material came from blood. This TCR derives from a woman in her 40s with Graves' hyperthyroidism. CDR3 loop: CSASREVQETQYF. The CDR3 coding sequence is TGCAGTGCTAGTCGGGAGGTACAAGAGACCCAGTACTTC.